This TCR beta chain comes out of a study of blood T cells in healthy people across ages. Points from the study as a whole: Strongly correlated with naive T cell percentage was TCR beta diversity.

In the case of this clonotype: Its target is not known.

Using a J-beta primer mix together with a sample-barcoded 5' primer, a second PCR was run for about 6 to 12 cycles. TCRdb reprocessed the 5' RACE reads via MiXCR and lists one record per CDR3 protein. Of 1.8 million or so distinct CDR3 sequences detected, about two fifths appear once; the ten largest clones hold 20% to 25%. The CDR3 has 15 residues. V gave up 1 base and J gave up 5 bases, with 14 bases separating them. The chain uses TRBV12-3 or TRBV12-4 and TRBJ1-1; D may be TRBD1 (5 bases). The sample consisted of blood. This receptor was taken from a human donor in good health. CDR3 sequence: CASSLGQGGWTEAFF. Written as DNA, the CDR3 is TGTGCCAGCAGTTTAGGGCAGGGCGGGTGGACTGAAGCTTTCTTT.